The 5 T cell receptor beta chains below all came from one sample that was sequenced in a study of T cells expressing NK-cell markers (TCRdb year 2020). Receptor amplification or capture employed 5' RACE. TCRdb names Illumina HiSeq 2000 as the instrument used. After the reads were reprocessed by TCRdb, one entry was made per CDR3 protein sequence, with no DNA. This sample's table has entries for 120,000 to 150,000 distinct CDR3 sequences. The top ten clonotypes cover 12% of the sample. The material sequenced was blood T cells: a sorted CD56 or NKG2C T cell subset, CD4+ or CD8+ T cells, or bulk PBMC T cells (not recorded which). The origin of the receptors is a man younger than 35 in good health. Donor details come from another sample of the same person, matched by shared clones.

The rearrangement links TRBV13 to TRBJ2-5; TCRdb calls TRBD2, which cannot be checked without DNA. The CDR3 contains 18 residues. Per the germline V gene, CDR1 is PRHDT and CDR2 is FYEKMQ (reference sequence). The CDR3 loop is CASSLPSGLAGSGETQYF.

This rearrangement joins TRBV18 to TRBJ1-6; TCRdb returns TRBD1, unconfirmable since there is no DNA. CDR3 length: 15 amino acids. Germline V lookup: CDR1 KGHSH, CDR2 LQKENI. This chain's CDR3 is CASSPYGGPDSPLHF.

The gene calls are TRBV14 and TRBJ2-7. CDR1 SGHDN and CDR2 FVKESK come from the germline V gene. The CDR3 extends over 13 amino acids. The CDR3 protein is CASSQDGPYEQYF.

V usage is TRBV4-2 and J usage is TRBJ2-2; TCRdb proposes TRBD2, but this gene call is untestable without DNA. CDR3 length equals 18 residues. Germline assignment: CDR1 LGHNA and CDR2 YNFKEQ. CDR3 sequence: CASSPSPGLAFVGGELFF.

This chain uses TRBV27 with TRBJ2-7; TCRdb outputs TRBD2, but without DNA this stays unchecked. In germline, CDR1 is MNHEY, CDR2 SMNVEV (reference sequence). There are 13 residues in the CDR3. The CDR3 region is CASKGAGAVEQYF.